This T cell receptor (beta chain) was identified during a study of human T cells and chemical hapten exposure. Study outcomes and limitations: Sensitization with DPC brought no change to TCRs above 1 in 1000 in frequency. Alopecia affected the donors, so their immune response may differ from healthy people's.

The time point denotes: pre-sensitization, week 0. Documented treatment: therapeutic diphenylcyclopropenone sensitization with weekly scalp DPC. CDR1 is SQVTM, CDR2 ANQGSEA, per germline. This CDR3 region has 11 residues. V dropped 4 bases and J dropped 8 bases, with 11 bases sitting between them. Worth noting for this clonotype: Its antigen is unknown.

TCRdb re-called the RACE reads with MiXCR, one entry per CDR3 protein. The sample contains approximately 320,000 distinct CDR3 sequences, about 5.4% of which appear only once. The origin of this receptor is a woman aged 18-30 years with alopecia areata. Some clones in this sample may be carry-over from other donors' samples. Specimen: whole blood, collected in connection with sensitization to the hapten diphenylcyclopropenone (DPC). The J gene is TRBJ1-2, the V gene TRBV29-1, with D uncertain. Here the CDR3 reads CSVGSGWGYTF. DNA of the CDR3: TGCAGCGTTGGCTCGGGGTGGGGCTACACCTTC.